Detailed here is one T cell receptor (beta chain). The method was immunoSEQ multiplex PCR; TCRdb's version includes in-frame clones alone and lacks a portion of them. This table has around 61,000 clones, about 90% appearing once. This entry is derived from a study of technical replicates of blood from a handful of donors. V trimming: 4 bases; J trimming: 9 bases; junction bases outside the gene matches: 7. Germline CDR1 is PRHDT and CDR2 is FYEKMQ (reference sequence). The CDR3 has 14 residues. V and J are TRBV13 and TRBJ1-5; 9 bases map to TRBD1. This clonotype was obtained from a human donor in good health. Some clones in this sample may be carry-over from other donors' samples. Sequencing input: PBMCs. The CDR3 DNA reads as TGTGCCAGCAGCTCGCGTACAGGGGGCCCGCCCCAGCATTTT. Translating gives CASSSRTGGPPQHF.